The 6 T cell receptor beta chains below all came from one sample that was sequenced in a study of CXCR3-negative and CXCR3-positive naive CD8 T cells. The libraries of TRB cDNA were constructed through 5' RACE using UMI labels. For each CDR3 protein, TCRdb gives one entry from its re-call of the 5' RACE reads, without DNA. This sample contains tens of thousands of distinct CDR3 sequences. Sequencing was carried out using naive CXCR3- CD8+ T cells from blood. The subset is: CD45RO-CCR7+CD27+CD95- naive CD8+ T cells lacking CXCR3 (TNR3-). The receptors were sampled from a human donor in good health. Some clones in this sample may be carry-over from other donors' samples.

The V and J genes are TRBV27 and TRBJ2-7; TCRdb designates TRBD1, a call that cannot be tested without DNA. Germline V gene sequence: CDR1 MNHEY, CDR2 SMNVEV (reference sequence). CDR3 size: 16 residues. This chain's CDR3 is CASSLHQGSPWGEQYF.

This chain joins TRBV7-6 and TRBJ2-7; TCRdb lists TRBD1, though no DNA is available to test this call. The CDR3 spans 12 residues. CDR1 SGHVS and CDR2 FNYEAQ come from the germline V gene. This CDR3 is CASSRDSDEQYF.

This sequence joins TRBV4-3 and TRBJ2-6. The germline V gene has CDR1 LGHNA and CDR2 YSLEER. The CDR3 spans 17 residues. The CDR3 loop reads CASSPPSGISGANVLTF.

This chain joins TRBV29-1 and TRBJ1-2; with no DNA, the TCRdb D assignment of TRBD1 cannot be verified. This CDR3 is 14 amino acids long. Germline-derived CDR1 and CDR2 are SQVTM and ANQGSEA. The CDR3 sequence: CSVEDRAGGDGYTF.

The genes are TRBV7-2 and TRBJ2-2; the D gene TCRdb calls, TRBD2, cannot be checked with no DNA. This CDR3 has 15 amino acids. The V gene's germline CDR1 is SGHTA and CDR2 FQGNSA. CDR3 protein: CASTSGRPNTGELFF. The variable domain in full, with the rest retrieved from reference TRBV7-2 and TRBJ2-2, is GAGVSQSPSNKVTEKGKDVELRCDPISGHTALYWYRQSLGQGLEFLIYFQGNSAPDKSGLPSDRFSAERTGGSVSTLTIQRTQQEDSAVYLCASTSGRPNTGELFFGEGSRLTVL.

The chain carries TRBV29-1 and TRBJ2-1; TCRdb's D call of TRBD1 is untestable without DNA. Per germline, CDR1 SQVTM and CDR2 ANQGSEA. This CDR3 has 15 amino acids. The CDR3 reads CSVEERGRGRGEQFF.